The next 28 T cell receptor beta chains were all read from a single sample in a study of blood T cell repertoires in COVID-19. Repertoires were generated with immunoSEQ multiplex PCR, while TCRdb's copy carries only in-frame clones and drops some. Of some 200,000 clones detected, approximately 87% appear once; the ten largest clones hold about 1%. Source material: peripheral blood. These receptors originate from a woman younger than 30 who had recovered from COVID-19.

This clone was picked up one time. This chain uses TRBV28 with TRBJ2-1, with D maybe TRBD2 (5 bases). This CDR3 comprises 14 residues. Trimming took 3 bases from V and 6 from J, leaving 12 bases between them. The germline gives CDR1 MDHEN, CDR2 SYDVKM. The CDR3 region is CASSFGVYSNEQFF. CDR3 coding DNA: TGTGCCAGCAGTTTCGGGGTCTACTCCAATGAGCAGTTCTTC.

This rearrangement joins TRBV5-4 to TRBJ2-2; D uncertain. This CDR3 spans 15 amino acids. Germline-derived CDR1 and CDR2 are SGHNT and YYREEE (reference sequence). Trimming shortened V by 2 bases and J by 1 base, and 9 bases separated the two germline ends. The CDR3 loop is CASSLPQMNTGELFF. The DNA for the CDR3 is TGTGCCAGCAGCTTACCTCAGATGAACACCGGGGAGCTGTTTTTT.

The rearrangement joins TRBV6-5 to TRBJ1-4; D gene ambiguous. V lost 6 bases and J 3 bases, leaving 11 bases between the germline ends. Germline CDR1 and CDR2: MNHEY and SVGAGI. The CDR3 is made up of 14 amino acids. CDR3 coding DNA: TGTGCCAGCAGGATCAATCAGGCTAATGAAAAACTGTTTTTT. Encoded protein: CASRINQANEKLFF.

This chain links TRBV7-2 with TRBJ2-4; D is unresolved. Per germline, CDR1 SGHTA and CDR2 FQGNSA. This CDR3 has 18 residues. V was pared by 5 bases and J by 2 bases, with 22 bases between. CDR3 DNA sequence: TGTGCCAGCAGCCAACACATCACACTCCCAGGCCCCAAAAACATTCAGTACTTC. This encodes CASSQHITLPGPKNIQYF.

The rearrangement joins TRBV6-1 to TRBJ2-1; TRBD2 matches at 13 bases. This CDR3 has 19 residues. With V trimmed by 4 bases and J by 7 bases, 16 bases remained unmatched. CDR1 is MNHNS, CDR2 SASEGT, per germline. CDR3 sequence (DNA): TGTGCCAGCAGTGGAAAAACTAGCGGGAGGGCTTCCTGGGAGAATGAGCAGTTCTTC. It specifies CASSGKTSGRASWENEQFF.

This chain links TRBV7-6 with TRBJ1-5, with 7 nucleotides matching TRBD1. The CDR3 runs to 16 residues. Unmatched junction bases numbered 6, after V lost 3 bases and J lost 1 base. Germline V lookup: CDR1 SGHVS, CDR2 FNYEAQ. CDR3 protein: CASSLQTGESNQPQHF. CDR3 nucleotides: TGTGCCAGCAGCTTGCAAACAGGGGAAAGCAATCAGCCCCAGCATTTT.

The rearrangement links TRBV5-5 to TRBJ2-3; D uncertain. The CDR3 totals 16 residues. Germline V CDR1 and CDR2: SGHKS, YYEKEE (reference sequence). V lost 3 bases, J lost 2 bases, and 16 bases lay in between. CDR3 sequence (DNA): TGTGCCAGCAGCTCACAACCGACAACTTACACAGATACGCAGTATTTT. Translating it yields CASSSQPTTYTDTQYF. The whole variable domain, filled in from reference TRBV5-5 and TRBJ2-3, reads DAGVTQSPTHLIKTRGQQVTLRCSPISGHKSVSWYQQVLGQGPQFIFQYYEKEERGRGNFPDRFSARQFPNYSSELNVNALLLGDSALYLCASSSQPTTYTDTQYFGPGTRLTVL.

This clone was seen once. This rearrangement joins TRBV19 to TRBJ2-7, with 7 bases identical to TRBD1. Germline V gene lookup returns CDR1 LNHDA and CDR2 SQIVND (reference sequence). V lost 6 bases to trimming and J lost 1 base; unmatched junction nucleotides: 6. The CDR3 contains 14 residues. The chain's CDR3 is CASRRQGKSYEQYF. The CDR3 coding sequence is TGTGCCAGTAGACGACAGGGTAAATCCTACGAGCAGTACTTC.

This clone was detected only once. V and J are TRBV2 and TRBJ1-4, with D tentatively TRBD1 (5 bases). V was pared by 8 bases and J by 8 bases, with 6 bases between. CDR1 SNHLY and CDR2 FYNNEI come from the germline V gene. The CDR3 has 10 residues. Written as DNA, the CDR3 is TGTGCCAGCCGGGGGGAAAAACTGTTTTTT. Protein: CASRGEKLFF.

The V gene is TRBV15, the J gene TRBJ1-1; D not certain. Between the trimmed V and J ends, which lost 6 bases and 3 bases, there was a span of 11 bases. This CDR3 comprises 13 residues. The germline gives CDR1 LNHNV, CDR2 YYDKDF (reference sequence). CDR3 in amino acids: CATSPEGYTEAFF. The CDR3 bases are TGTGCCACCAGTCCGGAGGGTTACACTGAAGCTTTCTTT.

J is TRBJ2-5 and V is TRBV7-2; 10 positions agree with TRBD1. V lost 8 bases to trimming and J lost 2 bases; unmatched junction nucleotides: 8. The CDR3 extends over 15 amino acids. Germline V gene data show CDR1 as SGHTA and CDR2 as FQGNSA. CDR3 sequence reads: CASGAGQGMQETQYF. DNA for the CDR3: TGTGCCAGCGGAGCGGGACAGGGGATGCAAGAGACCCAGTACTTC.

The chain employs TRBV6-6 and TRBJ2-7; TRBD2 agrees at 8 bases. With V trimmed by 0 bases and J by 7 bases, 5 bases remained unmatched. This CDR3 contains 14 residues. Germline V CDR1 and CDR2: MNHNY, SVGAGI (reference sequence). The CDR3 coding sequence is TGTGCCAGCAGTTACTCGGTTTTAGCGGGAGAGCAGTACGTC. Its protein product is CASSYSVLAGEQYV.

This clone appeared a single time. This rearrangement joins TRBV5-1 to TRBJ1-4, with D uncertain. Trimming pared 4 bases from V and 7 bases from J, leaving 14 bases between. The CDR3 is 14 amino acids. Looked up from germline, CDR1 is SGHRS and CDR2 is YFSETQ. CDR3 bases: TGCGCCAGCAGCATTCAAGATCCGGGTGAAAAACTGTTTTTT. Amino acids: CASSIQDPGEKLFF.

The J gene is TRBJ1-5, the V gene TRBV6-4; 12 bases map to TRBD1. V lost 6 bases to trimming and J lost 5 bases; unmatched junction nucleotides: 8. The CDR3 extends over 16 amino acids. Germline V gives CDR1 MRHNA, CDR2 SNTAGT. The CDR3 DNA reads TGTGCCAGCAGCACCCGGGACAGGGGGCAGGATCAGCCCCAGCATTTT. This encodes CASSTRDRGQDQPQHF.

In this sample, this clone turned up once. The chain joins TRBV5-1 to TRBJ2-3; D is undetermined. Between the trimmed V and J ends, which lost 7 bases and 0 bases, there was a span of 15 bases. This CDR3 region has 15 residues. CDR1 and CDR2 from the germline V gene are SGHRS and YFSETQ. The CDR3 protein is CASLPGWASTDTQYF. In DNA, the CDR3 is TGCGCCAGCCTACCTGGGTGGGCCAGCACAGATACGCAGTATTTT.

The CDR3 bases are TGTGCCAGCTCACCTACCGGTTTGAACACTGAAGCTTTCTTT. Its protein product is CASSPTGLNTEAFF. This chain joins TRBV18 and TRBJ1-1; D is unresolved. Trimming left V 3 bases short and J 0 bases short, with 8 bases between. Germline values: CDR1 KGHSH, CDR2 LQKENI. This CDR3 spans 14 amino acids.

The table lists this clone with a few counts. The genes are TRBV7-6 and TRBJ1-2, with a tentative D call TRBD1 (5 bases). Trimming shortened V by 1 base and J by 1 base, and 7 bases separated the two germline ends. Germline CDR1 is SGHVS and CDR2 is FNYEAQ. The CDR3 is 14 residues long. DNA of the CDR3: TGTGCCAGCAGCTTAGATGACAGTAACTATGGCTACACCTTC. It codes for CASSLDDSNYGYTF.

V usage is TRBV19 and J usage is TRBJ2-1; 8 bases match TRBD2. The CDR3 loop spans 15 amino acids. The V segment lost 6 bases and the J segment 8 bases; nucleotides outside the gene matches: 12. CDR1 is LNHDA, CDR2 SQIVND, per germline (reference sequence). The CDR3 DNA sequence: TGTGCCAGTAGGGACCGGCCGGGGGGGCGGGATGAGCAGTTCTTC. Its protein is CASRDRPGGRDEQFF.

The J gene is TRBJ2-7, the V gene TRBV23-1, with D possibly matching TRBD1 (5 bases). TRBV23-1 is marked as an open reading frame, function uncertain. Deletions cut 0 bases from V and 0 bases from J, with 12 bases between. CDR3 length: 16 amino acids. The CDR3 reads CASSQSGQGFSYEQYF. The DNA of the CDR3 is TGCGCCAGCAGTCAATCGGGTCAGGGATTCTCCTACGAGCAGTACTTC.

The chain uses TRBV5-1 and TRBJ2-6; no reliable D call. The CDR3 covers 15 residues. V was shortened by 0 bases and J by 0 bases, with 4 bases between the two germline ends. Germline V gene sequence: CDR1 SGHRS, CDR2 YFSETQ. This CDR3 reads CASSLDSSGANVLTF. Written as DNA, the CDR3 is TGCGCCAGCAGCTTGGACAGCTCTGGGGCCAACGTCCTGACTTTC.

The rearrangement joins TRBV19 to TRBJ2-1, with 10 nucleotides matching TRBD2. CDR3 length: 15 amino acids. Germline assignment: CDR1 LNHDA and CDR2 SQIVND (reference sequence). The V gene end was trimmed by 1 base and the J gene end by 7 bases; junction bases not matched to a gene: 4. CDR3 in amino acids: CASSIGTSGSNEQFF. The CDR3 DNA is TGTGCCAGTAGTATAGGGACTAGCGGAAGTAATGAGCAGTTCTTC.

This chain joins TRBV2 and TRBJ1-3; 7 nucleotides line up with TRBD1. The germline V gene encodes CDR1 SNHLY and CDR2 FYNNEI. CDR3 length equals 16 residues. V was clipped by 5 bases and J by 8 bases; unmatched bases: 15. CDR3 residues: CASSKSRTGWWDTIYF. The DNA of the CDR3 is TGTGCCAGCAGTAAGAGTAGGACAGGCTGGTGGGACACCATATATTTT.

The gene calls are TRBV7-2 and TRBJ2-5, with 8 bases fitting TRBD1. With V trimmed by 5 bases and J by 2 bases, 10 bases remained unmatched. The germline CDR1 and CDR2 sequences are SGHTA and FQGNSA. This CDR3 is 16 amino acids long. CDR3: CASSQTGATPQETQYF. The CDR3 DNA is TGTGCCAGCAGCCAGACAGGGGCCACCCCTCAAGAGACCCAGTACTTC.

V gene TRBV19 combines with J gene TRBJ1-1, with D uncertain. The CDR3 covers 17 residues. The V end was cut by 2 bases, the J end by 1 base, with 17 bases between. From germline, CDR1 is LNHDA and CDR2 SQIVND (reference sequence). CDR3 DNA: TGTGCCAGTAGTATACCCCACTATCGTCTGGGGAACACTGAAGCTTTCTTT. Its protein is CASSIPHYRLGNTEAFF.

The chain uses TRBV5-6 and TRBJ2-1; 7 positions match TRBD1. The CDR3 sequence is 12 residues long. V shed 3 bases and J 6 bases; nucleotides not matched to a gene: 0. Germline V CDR1 and CDR2: SGHDT, YYEEEE. The CDR3 DNA follows: TGTGCCAGCAGCTGGACAGGCAATGAGCAGTTCTTC. This sequence encodes CASSWTGNEQFF. Full variable domain (rest looked up from reference TRBV5-6 and TRBJ2-1): DAGVTQSPTHLIKTRGQQVTLRCSPKSGHDTVSWYQQALGQGPQFIFQYYEEEERQRGNFPDRFSGHQFPNYSSELNVNALLLGDSALYLCASSWTGNEQFFGPGTRLTVL.

The chain joins TRBV4-1 to TRBJ1-5; D gene ambiguous. There are 14 residues in the CDR3. Germline CDR1 and CDR2: MGHRA and YSYEKL. V shed 1 base and J shed 5 bases, with 9 bases lying between them. This CDR3 reads CASSQVTSYQPQHF. The CDR3 DNA sequence: TGCGCCAGCAGCCAAGTTACGAGTTATCAGCCCCAGCATTTT.

V gene TRBV29-1 combines with J gene TRBJ1-1; D is unclear. CDR1 SQVTM and CDR2 ANQGSEA come from the germline V gene. The V end was cut by 4 bases, the J end by 0 bases, with 18 bases between. The CDR3 spans 16 residues. CDR3 nucleotide sequence: TGCAGCGTTGCCCCTATTAGGTCAGACATGAACACTGAAGCTTTCTTT. Amino acids: CSVAPIRSDMNTEAFF.

The V and J genes are TRBV29-1 and TRBJ2-1; TRBD2 matches 7 bases. The CDR3 sequence is 12 residues long. Unmatched junction bases numbered 7, after V lost 7 bases and J lost 7 bases. CDR1 is SQVTM, CDR2 ANQGSEA, per germline. Here the CDR3 DNA reads TGCAGCGGTACTAGCGTTGGAAATGAGCAGTTCTTC. Protein sequence: CSGTSVGNEQFF.